This T cell receptor (beta chain) was identified in a study of blood T cells in healthy people across ages. For the study at large: About one barcoded beta molecule per two T cells was the capture yield of template switching. Study-level points and caveats: Strong correlation existed between TCR beta diversity and naive T cell percentage.

Sample-barcoded 5' priming and a J-beta primer mix drove a second PCR of about 6 to 11 cycles. TCRdb called the 5' RACE reads again in MiXCR, with one record for every CDR3 protein. In the table there are about 1.6 million distinct CDR3 sequences, roughly 32% of which are singletons. On this clonotype: The antigen is not known. A read error may produce the germline difference seen at one junction end.

The CDR3 extends over 14 amino acids. The donors, healthy Caucasians from Russia, were aged about 6 to 90. Researchers isolated at least 6 million PBMCs per sample. The sample comprised blood. This sequence was found in a woman aged 25 to 45 in good health. The chain uses TRBV12-3 or TRBV12-4 and TRBJ2-6, with D possibly matching TRBD1 (5 bases). CDR3 bases: TGTGCCAGCAGTGCCGTCTCTGGGGCCAACGTCCCGACTTTC. Translating gives CASSAVSGANVPTF.